This T cell receptor (beta chain) derives from a study of T-cell memory formation after mild COVID-19. In the study overall: Among the donors, TCR clusters were largely specific to each donor.

The ends were cut back, 4 bases at V and 7 bases at J, with 11 bases in the middle. Germline values: CDR1 SQVTM, CDR2 ANQGSEA. The CDR3 has 11 amino acids. TCRdb fed the 5' RACE reads into MiXCR, producing one record per CDR3 protein. The table records roughly 600,000 distinct CDR3 sequences, 15% to 20% of them present only once. General observations from the study: Of the contracting clones, CD4+ ones lay mainly in CM and EM, and CD8+ ones in EMRA. Later expanders leaned CD4+, whereas day 15 to 85 contracting clones were balanced CD4/CD8. Several responding clones turned up in pre-infection memory, indicating that cross-reactive memory may have taken part.

Turning to this clonotype: Antigen: not known.

The sample taken for sequencing was PBMCs or a T cell subset sorted from them (not recorded which). The rearrangement links TRBV29-1 to TRBJ2-7; D could derive from TRBD1 or TRBD2 (5 bases each). The source is an adult woman who had mild COVID-19 (a few samples of this study predate the infection). Cell type and time point are not known. The CDR3 reads CSVGDGYEQYF. In nucleotides, the CDR3 is TGCAGCGTTGGGGACGGCTATGAGCAGTACTTC.